This T cell receptor beta chain was profiled in a study of T cells in Graves' hyperthyroidism and ophthalmopathy. Overall study results and limits: Ophthalmopathy was separated from stable hyperthyroidism by a 13 V-J model. Most expanded thyroid clonotypes above 0.001 recurred in blood.

As concerns this clonotype: Its specificity is not known. It may be a read error: a sequence one base away is much more abundant.

PBMCs were collected from a roughly 10 ml volume of fresh peripheral blood. Amplified regions were TCR beta CDR3 sequences from RNA transcripts. First-round RT-PCR of the TCR CDR3 relied on the HTBI primer set. TCRdb called the multiplex PCR reads again in MiXCR, with one record for every CDR3 protein. The table records over 700,000 distinct CDR3 sequences, over 35% of them present only once. The CDR3 is 14 amino acids. The V and J ends lost 1 base and 9 bases respectively, with 13 bases between them. Germline CDR1 and CDR2: DFQATT and SNEGSKA (reference sequence). This sequence was found in a woman aged 40 to 50 with Graves' hyperthyroidism. The chain uses TRBV20-1 and TRBJ1-6; the D is unclear. Source material: blood. The CDR3 nucleotides read TGCAGTGCTAGAGCGTTCGGTGGCCTTTCACCCCTCCACTTT. It encodes CSARAFGGLSPLHF.